Shown below are 26 T cell receptor beta chains from a single sample sequenced in a study of cytomegalovirus exposure and HLA in healthy donors. The PCR ran on 60 Vbeta and 13 Jbeta primers. Method: immunoSEQ multiplex PCR; TCRdb's copy keeps in-frame clones and lacks some. The table records 150,000 to 200,000 clones, over 70% of them present only once. The sequencing input was PBMCs. These TCRs come from a woman aged 18-35 years in good health and CMV-seronegative.

This clone was observed a handful of times. The chain employs TRBV19 and TRBJ1-5; TRBD1 might be the D (5 bases). This CDR3 has 15 amino acids. Trimming took 7 bases from V and 0 from J, leaving 13 bases between them. Looked up from germline, CDR1 is LNHDA and CDR2 is SQIVND (reference sequence). The CDR3 bases are TGTGCCAGTAATCAGGGTGTTTATAGCAATCAGCCCCAGCATTTT. Its translation: CASNQGVYSNQPQHF.

This chain uses TRBV27 with TRBJ2-5; TRBD2 might be the D (6 bases). The germline V and J ends were trimmed by 5 bases and 11 bases, with 12 bases remaining between them. Germline V lookup: CDR1 MNHEY, CDR2 SMNVEV (reference sequence). The CDR3 is 11 residues long. CDR3: CASSMGGEQYF. The CDR3, as DNA: TGTGCCAGCAGTATGGGCGGGGAGCAGTACTTC.

The CDR3 bases are TGCAGCGCCCCCGGGACAAATGAGCAGTTCTTC. Its protein is CSAPGTNEQFF. The chain links TRBV29-1 to TRBJ2-1; the D gene is possibly TRBD1 (6 bases). The germline V and J ends were trimmed by 7 bases and 7 bases, with 11 bases remaining between them. The CDR3 is made up of 11 amino acids. Germline V CDR1 and CDR2: SQVTM, ANQGSEA.

The gene calls are TRBV7-9 and TRBJ1-4; D not resolved. Per the germline V gene, CDR1 is SEHNR and CDR2 is FQNEAQ (reference sequence). The CDR3 contains 15 residues. V was clipped by 2 bases and J by 2 bases, with 9 bases between them. The DNA of the CDR3 is TGTGCCAGCAGCTTAAACAGATTTACTAATGAAAAACTGTTTTTT. Amino acids: CASSLNRFTNEKLFF.

The chain combines TRBV29-1 with TRBJ2-2; 8 bases fit TRBD1. Germline CDR1 SQVTM, CDR2 ANQGSEA. The J segment lost 1 base and the V segment lost 6 bases, leaving 7 bases of the junction unmatched. The CDR3 has 15 residues. The CDR3 loop is CSVRRGTGNTGELFF. As DNA, the CDR3 is TGCAGCGTCCGCCGCGGGACAGGGAACACCGGGGAGCTGTTTTTT.

V is TRBV6-5 and J is TRBJ2-7; 7 bases map to TRBD1. The V segment lost 8 bases and the J segment 4 bases; nucleotides outside the gene matches: 8. This CDR3 comprises 13 residues. CDR1 MNHEY and CDR2 SVGAGI come from the germline V gene. The CDR3: CASGDREPYEQYF. The CDR3 DNA sequence: TGTGCCAGCGGCGACAGGGAACCATACGAGCAGTACTTC.

The chain's CDR3 is CASSTTGGDKAFF. In nucleotides, the CDR3 is TGTGCCAGCAGTACTACGGGGGGGGATAAAGCTTTCTTT. J is TRBJ1-1 and V is TRBV5-4; perhaps TRBD1 as D (5 bases). CDR3 length equals 13 residues. V shed 5 bases and J shed 9 bases, with 17 bases lying between them. Germline V gene lookup returns CDR1 SGHNT and CDR2 YYREEE (reference sequence).

The CDR3 DNA reads as TGTGCCAGCAGCCAACGTGGGGGCAACAATCAGCCCCAGCATTTT. Translated: CASSQRGGNNQPQHF. The genes are TRBV4-2 and TRBJ1-5, with D perhaps TRBD1 (6 bases). CDR3 length: 15 residues. Germline lookup yields CDR1 LGHNA and CDR2 YNFKEQ. V was clipped by 2 bases and J by 3 bases, with 11 bases between them.

This chain uses TRBV15 with TRBJ2-7; D gene uncertain. V lost 0 bases and J 2 bases, leaving 5 bases between the germline ends. This CDR3 region has 13 residues. From germline, CDR1 is LNHNV and CDR2 YYDKDF (reference sequence). The CDR3 nucleotides are TGTGCCACCAGCAGAGATAGTCCCTACGAGCAGTACTTC. Protein: CATSRDSPYEQYF.

V and J are TRBV13 and TRBJ2-3, with TRBD2 matching 8 bases. Trimming removed 4 bases from V and 2 bases from J; junction bases left unmatched: 8. CDR3 size: 16 residues. Per germline, CDR1 PRHDT and CDR2 FYEKMQ (reference sequence). The CDR3 bases are TGTGCCAGCAGCTCGGGGGGGCCCCACCCCACAGATACGCAGTATTTT. It translates to CASSSGGPHPTDTQYF.

V is TRBV7-9 and J is TRBJ2-3, with D possibly TRBD2 on 5 matching bases. The germline gives CDR1 SEHNR, CDR2 FQNEAQ (reference sequence). This CDR3 has 13 residues. The V gene lost 5 bases and the J gene lost 4 bases, with 10 bases spanning the gap. The CDR3 DNA sequence: TGTGCCAGCAGCCTCGGACTTGCAGATACGCAGTATTTT. Encoded protein: CASSLGLADTQYF.

This chain uses TRBV5-1 with TRBJ2-7; 9 bases match TRBD1. Trimming cost V 1 base and J 5 bases; bases outside gene matches: 7. Germline-derived CDR1 and CDR2 are SGHRS and YFSETQ. CDR3 size: 15 residues. The chain's CDR3 is CASSLKTGGVHEQYF. Written as DNA, the CDR3 is TGCGCCAGCAGCTTGAAAACAGGGGGCGTCCACGAGCAGTACTTC.

J is TRBJ1-2 and V is TRBV19; TRBD1 agrees at 7 bases. The germline CDR1 and CDR2 sequences are LNHDA and SQIVND (reference sequence). CDR3 length: 14 residues. The V and J ends lost 9 bases and 7 bases, in that order; junction bases with no gene match: 14. DNA for the CDR3: TGTGCCAGCCGCATAGGGGGCGCGTCGGTTGGCTACACCTTC. It yields the protein CASRIGGASVGYTF.

The V call is TRBV4-1, the J call TRBJ2-1; perhaps TRBD2 as D (5 bases). Per germline, CDR1 MGHRA and CDR2 YSYEKL. This CDR3 is built from 15 residues. Trimming shortened V by 0 bases and J by 6 bases, and 12 bases separated the two germline ends. CDR3 region: CASSQDYTLVNEQFF. CDR3 in DNA: TGCGCCAGCAGCCAAGATTATACACTAGTCAATGAGCAGTTCTTC.

The V and J genes are TRBV6-1 and TRBJ2-5; TRBD2 aligns across 8 bases. The V segment lost 2 bases and the J segment 5 bases; nucleotides outside the gene matches: 10. Germline values: CDR1 MNHNS, CDR2 SASEGT. The CDR3 has 16 residues. As DNA, the CDR3 is TGTGCCAGCAGTGAACGATTAGCGGGGAACGGGGAGACCCAGTACTTC. Its protein product is CASSERLAGNGETQYF.

In its sample, this clone was seen once. This chain joins TRBV9 and TRBJ1-1, with TRBD1 as a possible D gene (6 bases). The CDR3 runs to 16 residues. Deletions cut 4 bases from V and 6 bases from J, with 22 bases between. The V gene's germline CDR1 is SGDLS and CDR2 YYNGEE. The CDR3 DNA follows: TGTGCCAGCAGCCCCGAACGGGGGGCCCTAGGGGCTGAAGCTTTCTTT. This encodes CASSPERGALGAEAFF.

The rearrangement joins TRBV6-1 to TRBJ2-6; no clear D. This CDR3 contains 15 residues. CDR1 is MNHNS and CDR2 is SASEGT in the germline V gene. With 3 bases removed from V and 2 bases from J, the gap between germline ends came to 8 bases. The CDR3 protein is CASSDRPPGANVLTF. The CDR3 nucleotides read TGTGCCAGCAGTGACAGGCCCCCTGGGGCCAACGTCCTGACTTTC.

The sample holds a few counts of this clone. The rearrangement links TRBV6-1 to TRBJ2-5; D ambiguous. CDR1 MNHNS and CDR2 SASEGT come from the germline V gene. V was shortened by 6 bases and J by 0 bases, with 8 bases between the two germline ends. The length of the CDR3 is 13 residues. The CDR3 here is CASREPYQETQYF. CDR3 in DNA: TGTGCCAGCAGGGAACCGTACCAAGAGACCCAGTACTTC.

This clone was detected only a few times. This rearrangement joins TRBV5-1 to TRBJ2-1, with D possibly TRBD1 on 5 matching bases. The germline V gene encodes CDR1 SGHRS and CDR2 YFSETQ. With 2 bases removed from V and 8 bases from J, the gap between germline ends came to 11 bases. The CDR3 sequence is 13 residues long. Written as DNA, the CDR3 is TGCGCCAGCAGCTTTAGTACAGGCCATGAGCAGTTCTTC. Protein product: CASSFSTGHEQFF.

The chain couples TRBV2 to TRBJ1-5; D remains unclear. V lost 1 base to trimming and J lost 11 bases, with 6 bases between them. The CDR3 covers 11 residues. CDR1 is SNHLY, CDR2 FYNNEI, per germline. CDR3 amino acids: CASSEGRSQHF. The CDR3, as DNA: TGTGCCAGCAGTGAAGGGAGGTCCCAGCATTTT.

V gene TRBV29-1 combines with J gene TRBJ1-1; possible D gene TRBD1, 5 bases. The CDR3 is 11 residues long. V was trimmed by 6 bases and J by 8 bases, leaving 13 bases between them. Per the germline V gene, CDR1 is SQVTM and CDR2 is ANQGSEA. The CDR3 coding sequence is TGCAGCGTCGCGACCCACAGGGAAGCTTTCTTT. It yields the protein CSVATHREAFF. The entire variable domain, with the rest obtained from reference TRBV29-1 and TRBJ1-1, is as follows: SAVISQKPSRDICQRGTSLTIQCQVDSQVTMMFWYRQQPGQSLTLIATANQGSEATYESGFVIDKFPISRPNLTFSTLTVSNMSPEDSSIYLCSVATHREAFFGQGTRLTVV.

This chain's CDR3 is CASSPILYQSNGYTF. The CDR3 DNA reads as TGTGCCAGCAGCCCCATACTCTACCAATCGAATGGCTACACCTTC. The chain uses TRBV7-2 and TRBJ1-2, with no clear D. The germline V gene has CDR1 SGHTA and CDR2 FQGNSA. CDR3 length equals 15 residues. V lost 5 bases, J lost 6 bases, and 19 bases lay in between. Filled out from reference TRBV7-2 and TRBJ1-2, the complete variable domain reads GAGVSQSPSNKVTEKGKDVELRCDPISGHTALYWYRQSLGQGLEFLIYFQGNSAPDKSGLPSDRFSAERTGGSVSTLTIQRTQQEDSAVYLCASSPILYQSNGYTFGSGTRLTVV.

The chain employs TRBV28 and TRBJ1-4; 7 nucleotides match TRBD1. After removal of 6 bases from V and 4 bases from J, the junction contained 17 bases not matched to a gene. The germline V gene encodes CDR1 MDHEN and CDR2 SYDVKM. This CDR3 comprises 18 residues. The CDR3: CASSQWGQWPSVNEKLFF. Here the CDR3 DNA reads TGTGCCAGCAGCCAATGGGGACAGTGGCCTTCCGTTAATGAAAAACTGTTTTTT.

This clone was seen a handful of times. J is TRBJ1-1 and V is TRBV4-1; possibly TRBD1 for D (6 bases). In germline, CDR1 is MGHRA, CDR2 YSYEKL. The length of the CDR3 is 18 residues. V gave up 1 base and J gave up 6 bases, with 24 bases separating them. The CDR3 nucleotides read TGCGCCAGCAGCCAAGCACTTCGGGGACACCTCGAGGGCCCTGAAGCTTTCTTT. This translates into CASSQALRGHLEGPEAFF.

A few counts support this clone. The chain links TRBV15 to TRBJ2-5; 8 bases map to TRBD2. In germline, CDR1 is LNHNV, CDR2 YYDKDF (reference sequence). V lost 1 base, J lost 5 bases, and 6 bases stayed unmatched. This CDR3 region has 15 residues. CDR3 in DNA: TGTGCCACCAGCAGAGTTGGCGGGGGGCCGGAGACCCAGTACTTC. Amino acids: CATSRVGGGPETQYF.

The chain combines TRBV30 with TRBJ1-4; 7 bases map to TRBD1. The germline V gene encodes CDR1 GTSNPN and CDR2 SVGIG (reference sequence). The CDR3 length is 16 residues. Germline trimming cut 2 bases from V and 8 bases from J; bases unmatched to any gene: 14. Here the CDR3 DNA reads TGTGCCTGGAGTCCCTCGTCGACAGGGAAACTGGAAAAACTGTTTTTT. Its translation: CAWSPSSTGKLEKLFF.